The clone carrying this TCR beta chain came up once. These data belong to a study of blood T cell repertoires in COVID-19. Sequenced by immunoSEQ multiplex PCR; TCRdb stores in-frame clones only, minus some. In the table there are approximately 180,000 clones, around 87% of which are singletons. The ends lost 4 bases at V and 0 bases at J; junction bases unmatched: 3. The germline gives CDR1 SGHNT, CDR2 YYREEE (reference sequence). The CDR3 covers 15 residues. Material: peripheral blood. The sequence came from a middle-aged man with active or convalescent COVID-19. V and J are TRBV5-4 and TRBJ1-5; 8 positions match TRBD1. DNA for the CDR3: TGTGCCAGCAGCCAGGGGACAGGTAGCAATCAGCCCCAGCATTTT. Its translation: CASSQGTGSNQPQHF.